What follows are 17 T cell receptor beta chains derived from one specimen sequenced in a study of blood T cell repertoires in COVID-19. TCRdb keeps only in-frame clones here, not all; method: immunoSEQ multiplex PCR. The table records approximately 500,000 clones, approximately 91% of them present only once. Sequenced input: peripheral blood. The source is a woman aged 45-65 years with COVID-19, enrolled during active disease.

The rearrangement uses TRBV6-1 and TRBJ1-1; TRBD1 agrees at 10 bases. The length of the CDR3 is 14 residues. Looked up from germline, CDR1 is MNHNS and CDR2 is SASEGT. With V trimmed by 6 bases and J by 5 bases, 6 bases remained unmatched. The CDR3 DNA reads as TGTGCCAGCAGCCGACAGGGGGCGCGAACTGAAGCTTTCTTT. It yields the protein CASSRQGARTEAFF.

The rearrangement uses TRBV5-4 and TRBJ2-1; tentative D call: TRBD1 (5 bases). The germline V gene encodes CDR1 SGHNT and CDR2 YYREEE (reference sequence). The CDR3 has 16 amino acids. Trimming removed 4 bases at V and 6 bases at J, with 20 bases between. The CDR3 reads CASSPPQGATPNEQFF. DNA for the CDR3: TGTGCCAGCAGCCCACCCCAAGGGGCTACGCCCAATGAGCAGTTCTTC.

The V call is TRBV6-1, the J call TRBJ2-1, with D perhaps matching TRBD1 (6 bases). V shed 2 bases and J shed 6 bases, with 14 bases lying between them. The CDR3 spans 15 residues. Per the germline V gene, CDR1 is MNHNS and CDR2 is SASEGT. The CDR3 DNA follows: TGTGCCAGCAGTGAATACAGGGTCTCCCTCAATGAGCAGTTCTTC. Its protein product is CASSEYRVSLNEQFF.

This chain joins TRBV19 and TRBJ1-5, with D tentatively TRBD1 (5 bases). V gave up 6 bases and J gave up 3 bases, with 9 bases separating them. There are 13 residues in the CDR3. Germline CDR1 LNHDA, CDR2 SQIVND (reference sequence). For the CDR3, the DNA is TGTGCCAGTAGGGCAGGGAACAATCAGCCCCAGCATTTT. Residues: CASRAGNNQPQHF.

J is TRBJ1-4 and V is TRBV10-2, with TRBD1 matching 12 bases. The V and J ends lost 7 bases and 13 bases, in that order; junction bases with no gene match: 13. In germline, CDR1 is WSHSY, CDR2 SAAADI. The CDR3 loop spans 15 amino acids. The CDR3, as DNA: TGCGCCAGCACCGAGGGGGGACAGGGGGCGCCGGGACTGTTTTTT. Its translation is CASTEGGQGAPGLFF.

The rearrangement joins TRBV30 to TRBJ1-2, with 7 bases identical to TRBD1. Germline V CDR1 and CDR2: GTSNPN, SVGIG (reference sequence). V lost 1 base to trimming and J lost 8 bases; unmatched junction nucleotides: 4. The CDR3 consists of 12 residues. The CDR3: CAWSGQGGGYTF. CDR3 DNA: TGTGCCTGGAGTGGACAGGGCGGGGGCTACACCTTC. The whole variable domain, filled in from reference TRBV30 and TRBJ1-2, reads SQTIHQWPATLVQPVGSPLSLECTVEGTSNPNLYWYRQAAGRGLQLLFYSVGIGQISSEVPQNLSASRPQDRQFILSSKKLLLSDSGFYLCAWSGQGGGYTFGSGTRLTVV.

The chain uses TRBV6-5 and TRBJ1-2; a weak D match, TRBD1 (5 bases). V shed 6 bases and J shed 4 bases, with 15 bases lying between them. The CDR3 sequence is 14 residues long. Germline V gene sequence: CDR1 MNHEY, CDR2 SVGAGI. The CDR3 spells CASSFAGRAYGYTF. The CDR3 DNA is TGTGCCAGCAGCTTCGCGGGACGTGCCTATGGCTACACCTTC.

Concerning this clone: Other DNA sequences from this sample encode an identical CDR3 as well. This chain links TRBV27 with TRBJ1-5, with D possibly matching TRBD1 (5 bases). CDR1 MNHEY and CDR2 SMNVEV come from the germline V gene (reference sequence). Trimming shortened V by 3 bases and J by 2 bases, and 8 bases separated the two germline ends. The CDR3 sequence is 14 residues long. CDR3 protein: CASSFGRGNQPQHF. The CDR3 nucleotides read TGTGCCAGCAGTTTCGGCAGGGGCAATCAGCCCCAGCATTTT.

The V gene is TRBV7-9, the J gene TRBJ1-2; D is unclear. V lost 1 base, J lost 4 bases, and 10 bases lay in between. This CDR3 is built from 14 residues. CDR1 is SEHNR, CDR2 FQNEAQ, per germline (reference sequence). The CDR3 sequence: CASSLERATYGYTF. Here the CDR3 DNA reads TGTGCCAGCAGCTTAGAGCGGGCTACCTATGGCTACACCTTC.

For this clone: This same CDR3 is encoded by further DNA sequences in the sample. CDR3 sequence (DNA): TGTGCCACCAGTGATCCGGGGGTACAAGAGACCCAGTACTTC. Residues: CATSDPGVQETQYF. The V gene is TRBV24-1, the J gene TRBJ2-5, with D perhaps TRBD2 (6 bases). The CDR3 has 14 amino acids. Trimming left V 3 bases short and J 2 bases short, with 9 bases between. CDR1 is KGHDR, CDR2 SFDVKD, per germline.

The chain links TRBV28 to TRBJ1-1; TRBD1 agrees at 7 bases. Losses at the gene ends were 5 bases for V and 2 bases for J; bases not matched to a gene: 5. This CDR3 spans 14 amino acids. Looked up from germline, CDR1 is MDHEN and CDR2 is SYDVKM. CDR3 nucleotide sequence: TGTGCCAGCAGTCTGTGGACAGGAAACACTGAAGCTTTCTTT. It translates to CASSLWTGNTEAFF.

This clone was counted once. This chain uses TRBV13 with TRBJ1-1, with D maybe TRBD1 (6 bases). Trimming removed 4 bases at V and 4 bases at J, with 16 bases between. CDR1 and CDR2 from the germline V gene are PRHDT and FYEKMQ (reference sequence). The CDR3 is made up of 15 amino acids. The CDR3 region has the DNA TGTGCCAGCAGCTCCGTACAGACAGGCACCACTGAAGCTTTCTTT. This sequence encodes CASSSVQTGTTEAFF.

The chain employs TRBV4-2 and TRBJ2-5; tentatively, D is TRBD2 (5 bases). V gave up 2 bases and J gave up 5 bases, with 15 bases separating them. CDR3 length: 15 residues. Per the germline V gene, CDR1 is LGHNA and CDR2 is YNFKEQ. This chain's CDR3 is CASSQYREGRETQYF. For the CDR3, the DNA is TGTGCCAGCAGCCAATATCGAGAGGGCCGGGAGACCCAGTACTTC.

The CDR3 region is CASSLGGQLNYGYTF. The CDR3 bases are TGTGCCAGCAGCCTTGGTGGACAGTTAAACTATGGCTACACCTTC. This chain joins TRBV5-5 and TRBJ1-2; TRBD1 is a possible D gene (6 bases). This CDR3 region has 15 residues. Germline loops: CDR1 SGHKS, CDR2 YYEKEE (reference sequence). Trimming cost V 4 bases and J 2 bases, with 15 bases left between them.

The genes are TRBV4-1 and TRBJ1-1; 7 bases map to TRBD1. The CDR3 spans 14 residues. After removal of 0 bases from V and 9 bases from J, the junction contained 7 bases not matched to a gene. From germline, CDR1 is MGHRA and CDR2 YSYEKL. The CDR3 DNA reads TGCGCCAGCAGCCAAGATGACGGTAGGGGGCAAGCTTTCTTT. Its translation: CASSQDDGRGQAFF.

DNA of the CDR3: TGTGCCATCAGTGAGTTGGTAGGGGGCACTGAAGCTTTCTTT. It translates to CAISELVGGTEAFF. V usage is TRBV10-3 and J usage is TRBJ1-1; tentatively, D is TRBD1 (6 bases). The germline gives CDR1 ENHRY, CDR2 SYGVKD. This CDR3 is 14 amino acids long. Deletions cut 1 base from V and 4 bases from J, with 10 bases between.

This rearrangement joins TRBV2 to TRBJ2-3; weak D call: TRBD1 (5 bases). Per germline, CDR1 SNHLY and CDR2 FYNNEI. CDR3 size: 19 residues. The V end was cut by 3 bases, the J end by 2 bases, with 24 bases between. The CDR3 bases are TGTGCCAGCAGTGACGAAACTGGGGCCGCGCGAATAATCACAGATACGCAGTATTTT. Its protein product is CASSDETGAARIITDTQYF.